The next 20 T cell receptor beta chains were all read from a single sample in a study of cytomegalovirus exposure and HLA in healthy donors. Sequencing used immunoSEQ multiplex PCR; TCRdb keeps in-frame clones, though not all of them. The data show about 250,000 clones, about 90% seen once. What was sequenced was PBMCs. The receptors shown here come from a man younger than 35 in good health and CMV-seropositive.

The CDR3 here is CAWSTGRAGAFF. The CDR3 nucleotides read TGTGCCTGGAGTACTGGACGGGCGGGGGCTTTCTTT. The chain employs TRBV30 and TRBJ1-1; D not certain. Germline CDR1 and CDR2: GTSNPN and SVGIG (reference sequence). The CDR3 runs to 12 residues. Deletions cut 2 bases from V and 11 bases from J, with 15 bases between.

Note on this clone: Other DNA sequences from this sample encode an identical CDR3 as well. This sequence joins TRBV6-1 and TRBJ2-7, with no clear D. The CDR3 spans 11 residues. Germline loops: CDR1 MNHNS, CDR2 SASEGT. Deletions cut 1 base from V and 4 bases from J, with 2 bases between. The CDR3 region is CASSEGYEQYF. The CDR3 DNA is TGTGCCAGCAGTGAAGGGTACGAGCAGTACTTC.

The CDR3 region is CATSRAGVTNYGYTF. Here the CDR3 DNA reads TGTGCCACCAGCAGAGCAGGGGTGACTAACTATGGCTACACCTTC. The rearrangement uses TRBV15 and TRBJ1-2; D is perhaps TRBD1 (6 bases). With 1 base removed from V and 0 bases from J, the gap between germline ends came to 9 bases. Germline V gene sequence: CDR1 LNHNV, CDR2 YYDKDF (reference sequence). This CDR3 contains 15 residues.

The chain links TRBV9 to TRBJ2-1, with D possibly TRBD1 on 5 matching bases. CDR1 is SGDLS, CDR2 YYNGEE, per germline. V was clipped by 1 base and J by 4 bases, with 9 bases between them. The CDR3 spans 14 residues. CDR3 sequence reads: CASSVRTTYNEQFF. CDR3 in DNA: TGTGCCAGCAGCGTAAGGACAACATACAATGAGCAGTTCTTC.

This chain joins TRBV9 and TRBJ2-3; TRBD1 aligns across 11 bases. This CDR3 has 16 amino acids. V lost 0 bases and J lost 4; bases outside the gene matches: 4. Germline CDR1 is SGDLS and CDR2 is YYNGEE. CDR3 sequence: CASSVEGTGGSDTQYF. CDR3 nucleotide sequence: TGTGCCAGCAGCGTAGAAGGGACAGGGGGATCAGATACGCAGTATTTT.

This chain uses TRBV11-2 with TRBJ2-1; the D gene is possibly TRBD2 (6 bases). This CDR3 has 16 residues. The V and J ends lost 7 bases and 6 bases respectively, with 22 bases between them. Germline V CDR1 and CDR2: SGHAT, FQNNGV. For the CDR3, the DNA is TGTGCCAGCACGAACGGGAGCCCCCTTGGGTTCAATGAGCAGTTCTTC. This codes for CASTNGSPLGFNEQFF.

This chain joins TRBV25-1 and TRBJ2-5; a weak D match, TRBD1 (7 bases). Trimming shortened V by 5 bases and J by 1 base, and 14 bases separated the two germline ends. The CDR3 extends over 15 amino acids. Germline CDR1 MGHDK, CDR2 SYGVNS. CDR3 in amino acids: CASSLHQGGQETQYF. CDR3 bases: TGTGCCAGCAGTTTACACCAGGGGGGCCAAGAGACCCAGTACTTC.

The chain couples TRBV5-1 to TRBJ2-1; TRBD2 matches at 12 bases. Per germline, CDR1 SGHRS and CDR2 YFSETQ. The CDR3 has 17 residues. V shed 3 bases, J shed 6 bases, and the junction held 10 bases outside the gene matches. DNA for the CDR3: TGCGCCAGCAGCTCAGGACTAGCGGGATCGGTTGGCAATGAGCAGTTCTTC. This codes for CASSSGLAGSVGNEQFF. The full variable domain, in which reference TRBV5-1 and TRBJ2-1 provide the parts outside the CDR3, is KAGVTQTPRYLIKTRGQQVTLSCSPISGHRSVSWYQQTPGQGLQFLFEYFSETQRNKGNFPGRFSGRQFSNSRSEMNVSTLELGDSALYLCASSSGLAGSVGNEQFFGPGTRLTVL.

This clone was recorded a few times. V gene TRBV6-4 combines with J gene TRBJ2-2, with 9 bases matching TRBD2. CDR3 length: 14 amino acids. Per the germline V gene, CDR1 is MRHNA and CDR2 is SNTAGT. J gave up 3 bases and V 5 bases, and 1 base lay outside the gene matches. Written as DNA, the CDR3 is TGTGCCAGCAGTTTAGCGGGAGACACCGGGGAGCTGTTTTTT. It encodes CASSLAGDTGELFF.

The chain recombines TRBV27 with TRBJ1-5; D is uncertain. V lost 5 bases and J 5 bases, leaving 13 bases between the germline ends. The CDR3 is made up of 14 amino acids. The germline CDR1 and CDR2 sequences are MNHEY and SMNVEV (reference sequence). CDR3 sequence reads: CASSPARLDQPQHF. The CDR3 coding sequence is TGTGCCAGCAGTCCGGCCCGTTTAGATCAGCCCCAGCATTTT.

This clone occurred once. The chain carries TRBV5-1 and TRBJ2-7; TRBD2 matches at 7 bases. J was trimmed by 3 bases and V by 3 bases; bases with no gene match: 6. This CDR3 has 14 residues. Germline V gene data show CDR1 as SGHRS and CDR2 as YFSETQ. The DNA of the CDR3 is TGCGCCAGCAGCTCAGCGGGATCATTCTACGAGCAGTACTTC. Protein product: CASSSAGSFYEQYF.

The chain joins TRBV2 to TRBJ2-7; possibly TRBD1 for D (11 bases). CDR1 and CDR2 from the germline V gene are SNHLY and FYNNEI. CDR3 length: 18 residues. V was clipped by 6 bases and J by 3 bases, with 27 bases between them. The CDR3 spells CASSQGQGVAGGFYEQYF. CDR3 in DNA: TGTGCCAGCAGCCAGGGACAGGGGGTAGCGGGAGGTTTCTACGAGCAGTACTTC.

This clone came up a few times. The chain employs TRBV18 and TRBJ2-3; possible D gene TRBD2, 6 bases. The CDR3 consists of 16 residues. V was pared by 3 bases and J by 0 bases, with 13 bases between. The germline CDR1 and CDR2 sequences are KGHSH and LQKENI. CDR3 loop: CASSPRAGTSTDTQYF. In nucleotides, the CDR3 is TGTGCCAGCTCACCTCGGGCGGGAACTAGCACAGATACGCAGTATTTT.

The chain joins TRBV4-2 to TRBJ2-1, with 10 bases matching TRBD2. V dropped 0 bases and J dropped 2; count of bases not matched to a gene: 7. The CDR3 covers 18 residues. Germline V gene sequence: CDR1 LGHNA, CDR2 YNFKEQ. The DNA of the CDR3 is TGTGCCAGCAGCCAAGAGGCTAGCGGGGGACAAGCCTACAATGAGCAGTTCTTC. It yields the protein CASSQEASGGQAYNEQFF.

A word on this clone: This specimen includes other DNA sequences encoding the same CDR3. The V gene is TRBV6-5, the J gene TRBJ1-5; D remains unclear. The germline V gene has CDR1 MNHEY and CDR2 SVGAGI. V gave up 3 bases and J gave up 0 bases, with 3 bases separating them. This CDR3 contains 13 residues. This CDR3 is CASSYSSNQPQHF. CDR3 nucleotide sequence: TGTGCCAGCAGTTATAGTAGCAATCAGCCCCAGCATTTT.

This clone was observed a single time. The rearrangement links TRBV9 to TRBJ2-6; 10 nucleotides align to TRBD1. The CDR3 is made up of 18 amino acids. With 6 bases clipped from V and 4 bases from J, the junction kept 13 bases outside the gene matches. Germline V gene sequence: CDR1 SGDLS, CDR2 YYNGEE. CDR3 coding DNA: TGTGCCAGCACCTTAGTGGGACAGGGGCTGAGAGGGGCCAACGTCCTGACTTTC. The encoded protein is CASTLVGQGLRGANVLTF.

V is TRBV5-1 and J is TRBJ1-2; D remains ambiguous. CDR1 and CDR2 (germline): SGHRS, YFSETQ. V was pared by 2 bases and J by 2 bases, with 10 bases between. The CDR3 sequence is 14 residues long. The DNA for the CDR3 is TGCGCCAGCAGCTTCCAACCAGAGAACTATGGCTACACCTTC. Translation gives CASSFQPENYGYTF.

The chain has TRBV7-9 and TRBJ2-3; 10 nucleotides agree with TRBD2. The CDR3 length is 14 residues. V lost 11 bases and J lost 6; bases outside the gene matches: 11. Germline V gene data show CDR1 as SEHNR and CDR2 as FQNEAQ (reference sequence). As DNA, the CDR3 is TGTGCCTCCGGAACTAGCGGGGCCCAGGATACGCAGTATTTT. It specifies CASGTSGAQDTQYF. Using reference TRBV7-9 and TRBJ2-3 for the parts outside the CDR3, the full variable domain is DTGVSQNPRHKITKRGQNVTFRCDPISEHNRLYWYRQTLGQGPEFLTYFQNEAQLEKSRLLSDRFSAERPKGSFSTLEIQRTEQGDSAMYLCASGTSGAQDTQYFGPGTRLTVL.

V gene TRBV6-6 combines with J gene TRBJ2-3, with D maybe TRBD2 (7 bases). The CDR3 is 13 residues long. Germline V gene sequence: CDR1 MNHNY, CDR2 SVGAGI (reference sequence). With 8 bases removed from V and 6 bases from J, the gap between germline ends came to 15 bases. The CDR3 region has the DNA TGTGCCAGCGATGGGGGGGCAGGGGATACGCAGTATTTT. Its protein is CASDGGAGDTQYF.

This sequence joins TRBV12-5 and TRBJ1-2; D unclear. Germline V gives CDR1 LGHNT, CDR2 FRNRAP. The V end was cut by 1 base, the J end by 2 bases, with 8 bases between. The CDR3 is 14 amino acids. CDR3 sequence: CASGLELSNYGYTF. The CDR3 DNA reads TGTGCTAGTGGTTTGGAGCTCAGCAACTATGGCTACACCTTC.